One and the same sample provided the 24 T cell receptor beta chains below, sequenced in a study of shared clonotypes between healthy human individuals. Assay used: immunoSEQ multiplex PCR; TCRdb lists only in-frame clones, some missing. The sample contains hundreds of thousands of clones, 75% to 85% of which appear only once. Specimen: PBMCs. The receptors derive from a woman aged 40 to 50 in good health. Some clones in this sample may be carry-over from other donors' samples.

This clone was detected only a few times. This chain uses TRBV27 with TRBJ2-1; possibly TRBD1 or TRBD2 for D (5 bases each). In germline, CDR1 is MNHEY, CDR2 SMNVEV (reference sequence). V was cut by 11 bases and J by 7 bases, with 24 bases left in between. This CDR3 has 15 residues. The CDR3 DNA reads as TGTGCCTGCGGACCTTCCGGGACCCCACGGAATGAGCAGTTCTTC. Protein product: CACGPSGTPRNEQFF.

For the CDR3, the DNA is TGTGCCAGCAGTGACTCGATCCTGGGGGATTCCCCCTCTGGGGCCAACGTCCTGACTTTC. This encodes CASSDSILGDSPSGANVLTF. The rearrangement joins TRBV6-4 to TRBJ2-6, with D possibly being TRBD1 or TRBD2 (5 bases each). V was pared by 0 bases and J by 0 bases, with 18 bases between. Germline V gene lookup returns CDR1 MRHNA and CDR2 SNTAGT. The CDR3 is 20 residues long.

The chain has TRBV5-1 and TRBJ2-1, with 13 bases lining up with TRBD2. Per the germline V gene, CDR1 is SGHRS and CDR2 is YFSETQ. V was clipped by 2 bases and J by 7 bases; unmatched bases: 9. The CDR3 is made up of 17 amino acids. The CDR3 DNA reads as TGCGCCAGCAGCTTTAGGTGGACTAGCGGGAGTGGTAATGAGCAGTTCTTC. This gives the protein CASSFRWTSGSGNEQFF.

About this clone itself: A far bigger clonotype differs at one base, so this is likely a read error. J is TRBJ1-5 and V is TRBV28, with D unresolved. The CDR3 is made up of 16 amino acids. Germline loops: CDR1 MDHEN, CDR2 SYDVKM. Trimming left V 2 bases short and J 0 bases short, with 11 bases between. The chain's CDR3 is CASSLISTSSNQPQHF. The CDR3 coding sequence is TGTGCCAGCAGTTTAATCTCCACAAGTAGCAATCAGCCCCAGCATTTT. The complete variable domain, with remaining parts taken from reference TRBV28 and TRBJ1-5, reads DVKVTQSSRYLVKRTGEKVFLECVQDMDHENMFWYRQDPGLGLRLIYFSYDVKMKEKGDIPEGYSVSREKKERFSLILESASTNQTSMYLCASSLISTSSNQPQHFGDGTRLSIL.

This clone was picked up a small number of times. The chain joins TRBV27 to TRBJ2-1; D ambiguous. This CDR3 has 17 residues. V was shortened by 0 bases and J by 10 bases, with 22 bases between the two germline ends. CDR1 and CDR2 from the germline V gene are MNHEY and SMNVEV (reference sequence). The DNA for the CDR3 is TGTGCCAGCAGTTTATCCGGCAGTTCCTTTGGGGTCGGGGAGCAGTTCTTC. Protein product: CASSLSGSSFGVGEQFF.

This clone was seen more than once but under ten times. The chain recombines TRBV7-9 with TRBJ1-2; D unclear. CDR3 length: 15 amino acids. The germline V gene encodes CDR1 SEHNR and CDR2 FQNEAQ (reference sequence). Trimming cost V 3 bases and J 3 bases, with 14 bases left between them. CDR3 in DNA: TGTGCCAGCAGCTTTCGTCCCGACGGAGACTATGGCTACACCTTC. Translation: CASSFRPDGDYGYTF.

A single count supports this clone. This chain uses TRBV4-2 with TRBJ2-1; tentative D call: TRBD1 (5 bases). The ends were cut back, 4 bases at V and 8 bases at J, with 9 bases in the middle. Germline CDR1 reads LGHNA; CDR2 reads YNFKEQ. This CDR3 has 12 residues. In DNA form, the CDR3 reads TGTGCCAGCAGCCCCCAGGGCCATGAGCAGTTCTTC. Protein sequence: CASSPQGHEQFF.

The rearrangement joins TRBV11-2 to TRBJ2-1; D is undetermined. Germline V gives CDR1 SGHAT, CDR2 FQNNGV. This CDR3 comprises 11 residues. Trimming stripped 3 bases from V and 8 bases from J, with 5 bases between. CDR3 sequence (DNA): TGTGCCAGCAGCTTTTGGGATGAGCAGTTCTTC. It yields the protein CASSFWDEQFF.

At least ten counts were recorded for this clone. The chain links TRBV9 to TRBJ2-1; 8 nucleotides align to TRBD2. The CDR3 runs to 15 residues. V lost 5 bases, J lost 6 bases, and 10 bases stayed unmatched. Germline V lookup: CDR1 SGDLS, CDR2 YYNGEE. The CDR3 DNA reads as TGTGCCAGCAGTTACAGGCGGGAGGTTCCCAATGAGCAGTTCTTC. Its translation: CASSYRREVPNEQFF.

The chain is built from TRBV9 and TRBJ2-7; D gene ambiguous. The CDR3 extends over 14 amino acids. The V end was cut by 2 bases, the J end by 9 bases, with 18 bases between. Looked up from germline, CDR1 is SGDLS and CDR2 is YYNGEE. The DNA for the CDR3 is TGTGCCAGCAGCGTCGCCGGGCCTCCAGTTGTGCAGTACTTC. Its translation: CASSVAGPPVVQYF.

V is TRBV5-1 and J is TRBJ2-7; TRBD1 agrees at 8 bases. This CDR3 has 15 residues. Germline V gene data show CDR1 as SGHRS and CDR2 as YFSETQ. V was clipped by 0 bases and J by 5 bases; unmatched bases: 7. Here the CDR3 reads CASSLGGTGVNEQYF. The CDR3 DNA sequence: TGCGCCAGCAGCTTGGGGGGGACAGGAGTAAACGAGCAGTACTTC.

The chain couples TRBV9 to TRBJ2-5; either TRBD1 or TRBD2 may supply D (5 bases each). Germline assignment: CDR1 SGDLS and CDR2 YYNGEE. The length of the CDR3 is 15 residues. With 4 bases removed from V and 5 bases from J, the gap between germline ends came to 18 bases. The CDR3 loop reads CASSPFGGWLETQYF. CDR3 sequence (DNA): TGTGCCAGCAGCCCTTTTGGGGGTTGGTTGGAGACCCAGTACTTC.

V and J are TRBV30 and TRBJ1-5; D unclear. From germline, CDR1 is GTSNPN and CDR2 SVGIG (reference sequence). V lost 3 bases, J lost 5 bases, and 17 bases lay in between. CDR3 length equals 15 residues. CDR3 DNA sequence: TGTGCCTGGAGCCGCAAGGGTCTGAGGGATCAGCCCCAGCATTTT. Translating gives CAWSRKGLRDQPQHF.

V and J are TRBV7-6 and TRBJ2-3; D ambiguous. Germline-derived CDR1 and CDR2 are SGHVS and FNYEAQ. V was shortened by 2 bases and J by 4 bases, with 10 bases between the two germline ends. This CDR3 is built from 14 residues. The CDR3, as DNA: TGTGCCAGCAGCTTATCTGGTTCCGCAGATACGCAGTATTTT. The encoded protein is CASSLSGSADTQYF.

The CDR3 region has the DNA TGTGCCAGCAGTTTATTTCGGGGGTCTCACCGGGACCAGAGAACCTACGAGCAGTACTTC. Residues: CASSLFRGSHRDQRTYEQYF. The chain carries TRBV27 and TRBJ2-5, with D possibly being TRBD2 (6 bases). Near its end, the DNA agrees better with TRBJ2-7, so the J call may be wrong. There are 20 residues in the CDR3. Germline values: CDR1 MNHEY, CDR2 SMNVEV (reference sequence).

The chain is built from TRBV6-5 and TRBJ1-2, with D tentatively TRBD1 (6 bases). V shed 8 bases and J shed 7 bases, with 20 bases lying between them. Germline V CDR1 and CDR2: MNHEY, SVGAGI. This CDR3 comprises 14 residues. The CDR3 region is CASLAQGGSGGYTF. The CDR3 DNA follows: TGTGCCAGCCTTGCACAGGGAGGATCGGGTGGCTACACCTTC.

This clone was counted between two and nine times. This chain links TRBV18 with TRBJ2-1; 8 bases map to TRBD2. Germline V CDR1 and CDR2: KGHSH, LQKENI. CDR3 length equals 16 residues. V shed 0 bases, J shed 9 bases, and the junction held 10 bases outside the gene matches. The CDR3 bases are TGTGCCAGCTCACCACCGAGCGGGAGTGTTTATAGTGAGCAGTTCTTC. It yields the protein CASSPPSGSVYSEQFF.

Many counts were recorded for this clone. V usage is TRBV6-4 and J usage is TRBJ2-3, with a weak D call TRBD1 (6 bases). The germline gives CDR1 MRHNA, CDR2 SNTAGT. V was cut by 5 bases and J by 6 bases, with 18 bases left in between. The CDR3 covers 15 residues. The CDR3, as DNA: TGTGCCAGCAGTCTTTCCGGGACCCAGGGGGATACGCAGTATTTT. Protein sequence: CASSLSGTQGDTQYF.

V usage is TRBV7-3 and J usage is TRBJ2-1, with 11 bases fitting TRBD2. J was trimmed by 6 bases and V by 2 bases; bases with no gene match: 9. Germline-derived CDR1 and CDR2 are SGHTA and FQGTGA. The CDR3 length is 17 residues. CDR3 protein: CASSLLPPGLAVNEQFF. The CDR3 DNA reads TGTGCCAGCAGCTTACTACCGCCGGGACTAGCGGTCAATGAGCAGTTCTTC. Variable domain in full (rest from reference TRBV7-3 and TRBJ2-1): GAGVSQTPSNKVTEKGKYVELRCDPISGHTALYWYRQSLGQGPEFLIYFQGTGAADDSGLPNDRFFAVRPEGSVSTLKIQRTERGDSAVYLCASSLLPPGLAVNEQFFGPGTRLTVL.

The chain joins TRBV5-1 to TRBJ2-1; the match to TRBD2 covers 7 bases. CDR3 length: 15 residues. Germline V gene data show CDR1 as SGHRS and CDR2 as YFSETQ. V lost 4 bases, J lost 4 bases, and 8 bases stayed unmatched. For the CDR3, the DNA is TGCGCCAGCAGCCCCGAGCAGCGGGAATACAATGAGCAGTTCTTC. Encoded protein: CASSPEQREYNEQFF. The full variable domain, with the rest looked up from reference TRBV5-1 and TRBJ2-1, is KAGVTQTPRYLIKTRGQQVTLSCSPISGHRSVSWYQQTPGQGLQFLFEYFSETQRNKGNFPGRFSGRQFSNSRSEMNVSTLELGDSALYLCASSPEQREYNEQFFGPGTRLTVL.

This clone was seen repeatedly, ten times or more. The rearrangement uses TRBV2 and TRBJ1-4; no clear D. V was clipped by 7 bases and J by 2 bases, with 8 bases between them. The CDR3 has 13 residues. Germline lookup yields CDR1 SNHLY and CDR2 FYNNEI. CDR3 in DNA: TGTGCCAGCAACCGGATTACTAATGAAAAACTGTTTTTT. Its translation: CASNRITNEKLFF.

The rearrangement links TRBV5-4 to TRBJ1-1, with D perhaps matching TRBD1 (5 bases). Germline V gives CDR1 SGHNT, CDR2 YYREEE (reference sequence). The V gene lost 4 bases and the J gene lost 3 bases, with 13 bases spanning the gap. The CDR3 sequence is 14 residues long. This CDR3 is CASSPTLGDTEAFF. The CDR3 nucleotides read TGTGCCAGCAGCCCAACCCTGGGGGACACTGAAGCTTTCTTT.

This chain uses TRBV28 with TRBJ2-7, with a weak D call TRBD1 (6 bases). CDR1 is MDHEN, CDR2 SYDVKM, per germline. Trimming pared 7 bases from V and 5 bases from J, leaving 15 bases between. This CDR3 is built from 13 residues. Here the CDR3 DNA reads TGTGCCAGCACTCCGACAGGTTTCAACGAGCAGTACTTC. Amino acid sequence: CASTPTGFNEQYF. Full variable domain (remainder filled in from reference TRBV28 and TRBJ2-7): DVKVTQSSRYLVKRTGEKVFLECVQDMDHENMFWYRQDPGLGLRLIYFSYDVKMKEKGDIPEGYSVSREKKERFSLILESASTNQTSMYLCASTPTGFNEQYFGPGTRLTVT.

The chain links TRBV5-5 to TRBJ2-7; D possibly corresponds to TRBD1 (5 bases). V lost 4 bases and J 2 bases, leaving 22 bases between the germline ends. Germline CDR1 SGHKS, CDR2 YYEKEE (reference sequence). CDR3 length: 17 amino acids. DNA for the CDR3: TGTGCCAGCAGCCCAGGTCCCAGGGCGAGACGTCCCTACGAGCAGTACTTC. It codes for CASSPGPRARRPYEQYF.